The 20 T cell receptor beta chains presented below share a single source sample, sequenced in a study of CXCR3-negative and CXCR3-positive naive CD8 T cells. Study observations and caveats: Greater hydrophobicity was found in TRB CDR3s of CXCR3-positive naive cells than of CXCR3-negative naive cells.

These receptors are not linked to any known antigen. All TRB cDNA libraries came from 5' RACE performed with UMI labels. From its re-call of the 5' RACE reads, TCRdb lists each CDR3 protein once, without DNA. Its table lists about 110,000 distinct CDR3 sequences. What was sequenced was naive CXCR3+ CD8+ T cells from blood. Subset meaning: CD45RO-CCR7+CD27+CD95- naive CD8+ T cells expressing CXCR3 (TNR3+). Source of these receptors: a human donor in good health. Some clones in this sample may be carry-over from other donors' samples.

The rearrangement joins TRBV3-1 to TRBJ1-1. The length of the CDR3 is 14 residues. Germline CDR1 LGHDT, CDR2 YNNKEL (reference sequence). The CDR3 reads CASSQDPVVTEAFF. Together with reference TRBV3-1 and TRBJ1-1, the CDR3 gives the full variable domain: DTAVSQTPKYLVTQMGNDKSIKCEQNLGHDTMYWYKQDSKKFLKIMFSYNNKELIINETVPNRFSPKSPDKAHLNLHINSLELGDSAVYFCASSQDPVVTEAFFGQGTRLTVV.

CDR3 sequence reads: CASILWDGGNNEQFF. The chain links TRBV7-8 to TRBJ2-1; TCRdb indicates TRBD1, and absent DNA this call remains unverified. From germline, CDR1 is SGHVS and CDR2 FQNEAQ. The CDR3 has 15 amino acids.

CDR3: CASSRRGQGADTQYF. The chain couples TRBV7-9 to TRBJ2-3; as DNA is missing, the TRBD1 call by TCRdb cannot be tested. CDR1 is SEHNR and CDR2 is FQNEAQ in the germline V gene (reference sequence). The length of the CDR3 is 15 residues.

The chain links TRBV3-1 to TRBJ2-1. The CDR3 totals 16 residues. Germline-derived CDR1 and CDR2 are LGHDT and YNNKEL (reference sequence). CDR3 sequence reads: CASSRATGDSYNEQFF.

V and J are TRBV12-3 or TRBV12-4 and TRBJ2-1. The CDR3 extends over 14 amino acids. CDR3: CASSLVKTHNEQFF.

The chain joins TRBV11-2 to TRBJ2-5; TCRdb indicates TRBD1, and absent DNA this call remains unverified. CDR1 and CDR2 from the germline V gene are SGHAT and FQNNGV. This CDR3 is built from 17 residues. This CDR3 reads CASSGRVGQGAGETQYF.

The chain links TRBV5-1 to TRBJ1-5; TCRdb lists TRBD1, though no DNA is available to test this call. Germline values: CDR1 SGHRS, CDR2 YFSETQ. The CDR3 is made up of 16 amino acids. CDR3 region: CASSLGTFGLNQPQHF.

This chain uses TRBV4-3 with TRBJ2-7; the TCRdb D gene call, TRBD2, has no DNA to confirm it. CDR3 length: 15 residues. From germline, CDR1 is LGHNA and CDR2 YSLEER. The CDR3 sequence: CASSQASGGPYEQYF.

The J gene is TRBJ2-3, the V gene TRBV4-3; as DNA is missing, the TRBD2 call by TCRdb cannot be tested. CDR1 is LGHNA and CDR2 is YSLEER in the germline V gene. This CDR3 is 14 amino acids long. CDR3: CASSSRGGPDTQYF.

The chain recombines TRBV6-2 or TRBV6-3 with TRBJ2-1. This CDR3 spans 12 amino acids. Germline lookup yields CDR1 MNHEY and CDR2 SVGEGT. This chain's CDR3 is CASSYPTSRQFF.

The chain uses TRBV27 and TRBJ1-1. The CDR3 has 13 amino acids. Germline V gives CDR1 MNHEY, CDR2 SMNVEV (reference sequence). The CDR3 region is CATKESANTEAFF.

The chain employs TRBV7-9 and TRBJ2-1; TCRdb's D gene call, TRBD2, goes unchecked for lack of DNA. The CDR3 length is 17 residues. Per germline, CDR1 SEHNR and CDR2 FQNEAQ (reference sequence). Here the CDR3 reads CASSAPDSLAPHNEQFF.

V usage is TRBV14 and J usage is TRBJ2-7; there is no DNA to check the TCRdb D call of TRBD2. The CDR3 is 13 amino acids. Germline V CDR1 and CDR2: SGHDN, FVKESK. The CDR3 loop is CASSQVYSSGAFF.

The J gene is TRBJ2-6, the V gene TRBV4-3; with no DNA, the TCRdb D assignment of TRBD1 cannot be verified. The germline V gene has CDR1 LGHNA and CDR2 YSLEER. This CDR3 is 18 amino acids long. This CDR3 is CASSQDPGTISGANVLTF.

The chain uses TRBV6-2 or TRBV6-3 and TRBJ2-2. The germline CDR1 and CDR2 sequences are MNHEY and SVGEGT. CDR3 length: 14 residues. CDR3 residues: CASSYTVDGGELFF.

The chain employs TRBV7-9 and TRBJ1-1; as DNA is missing, the TRBD1 call by TCRdb cannot be tested. The CDR3 extends over 16 amino acids. Germline V lookup: CDR1 SEHNR, CDR2 FQNEAQ (reference sequence). The chain's CDR3 is CASSLIGTGANTEAFF.

V and J are TRBV28 and TRBJ2-2; the D call from TCRdb, TRBD1, cannot be confirmed without DNA. The CDR3 is 15 amino acids. The V gene's germline CDR1 is MDHEN and CDR2 SYDVKM. CDR3 residues: CASSFLQGNTGELFF.

The chain has TRBV20-1 and TRBJ2-1; the D call from TCRdb, TRBD2, cannot be confirmed without DNA. CDR1 is DFQATT, CDR2 SNEGSKA, per germline (reference sequence). The CDR3 is made up of 17 amino acids. This chain's CDR3 is CSARSSRLASSYNEQFF.

The rearrangement joins TRBV6-5 to TRBJ2-2; TCRdb's D gene call, TRBD1, goes unchecked for lack of DNA. The germline CDR1 and CDR2 sequences are MNHEY and SVGAGI. The CDR3 runs 15 residues. The chain's CDR3 is CASSPDRINTGELFF.

This sequence joins TRBV6-6 and TRBJ2-6; with no DNA, the TCRdb D assignment of TRBD1 cannot be verified. Germline CDR1 and CDR2: MNHNY and SVGAGI (reference sequence). The CDR3 is made up of 19 amino acids. The CDR3 sequence: CASSYGADRDYSGANVLTF.